One and the same sample provided the 17 T cell receptor beta chains below, sequenced in a study of blood T cell repertoires in COVID-19. Sequenced by immunoSEQ multiplex PCR; TCRdb stores in-frame clones only, minus some. The table records approximately 230,000 clones, around 90% of them present only once. The specimen sequenced was PBMCs or T cells enriched from blood (not recorded which). The receptors were sampled from a woman aged 18-35 years who had recovered from COVID-19.

The chain joins TRBV6-5 to TRBJ2-3; 12 bases agree with TRBD2. V trimming: 10 bases; J trimming: 4 bases; junction bases outside the gene matches: 6. This CDR3 is built from 14 residues. Germline V gene sequence: CDR1 MNHEY, CDR2 SVGAGI. The CDR3 protein is CATTSGGRADTQYF. In DNA, the CDR3 is TGTGCCACCACTAGCGGGGGGAGGGCAGATACGCAGTATTTT.

V and J are TRBV11-3 and TRBJ1-6; D call uncertain. V was pared by 1 base and J by 8 bases, with 6 bases between. This CDR3 has 13 residues. Germline CDR1 and CDR2: SGHNT and YENEEA. The CDR3 region has the DNA TGTGCCAGCAGCTTAGTGAGGGATTCACCCCTCCACTTT. This gives the protein CASSLVRDSPLHF.

The chain uses TRBV28 and TRBJ1-2, with D tentatively TRBD1 (5 bases). Trimming removed 2 bases from V and 1 base from J, with 11 bases in between. Per germline, CDR1 MDHEN and CDR2 SYDVKM. CDR3 length: 15 amino acids. For the CDR3, the DNA is TGTGCCAGCAGTTTAACCCCGACAGATAACTATGGCTACACCTTC. It codes for CASSLTPTDNYGYTF.

The chain uses TRBV7-6 and TRBJ2-2, with D maybe TRBD2 (6 bases). Germline V gene sequence: CDR1 SGHVS, CDR2 FNYEAQ. The CDR3 extends over 16 amino acids. Trimming pared 1 base from V and 1 base from J, leaving 10 bases between. The CDR3 DNA reads as TGTGCCAGCAGCTTAGTCATGGGGGGGAACACCGGGGAGCTGTTTTTT. This gives the protein CASSLVMGGNTGELFF.

The CDR3 spells CASSIYPGLAGGGTDTQYF. The CDR3 nucleotides read TGTGCCAGCAGTATATACCCGGGACTAGCGGGGGGAGGTACAGATACGCAGTATTTT. The J gene is TRBJ2-3, the V gene TRBV28; 15 nucleotides align to TRBD2. The CDR3 totals 19 residues. Trimming removed 5 bases from V and 3 bases from J; junction bases left unmatched: 12. Germline V gene lookup returns CDR1 MDHEN and CDR2 SYDVKM. The full variable domain, completed using reference TRBV28 and TRBJ2-3, is DVKVTQSSRYLVKRTGEKVFLECVQDMDHENMFWYRQDPGLGLRLIYFSYDVKMKEKGDIPEGYSVSREKKERFSLILESASTNQTSMYLCASSIYPGLAGGGTDTQYFGPGTRLTVL.

In this sample, this clone turned up once. The chain has TRBV10-3 and TRBJ2-7, with 10 bases that match TRBD2. CDR3 size: 17 residues. The V gene's germline CDR1 is ENHRY and CDR2 SYGVKD. With V trimmed by 2 bases and J by 0 bases, 7 bases remained unmatched. The DNA for the CDR3 is TGTGCCATCAGTGAGACTTCCGGGACTAGCGACTCCTACGAGCAGTACTTC. Protein sequence: CAISETSGTSDSYEQYF.

This clone was seen more than once but under ten times. The chain is built from TRBV7-9 and TRBJ2-3; 9 positions match TRBD2. Germline V CDR1 and CDR2: SEHNR, FQNEAQ (reference sequence). The CDR3 has 15 amino acids. Losses at the gene ends were 5 bases for V and 7 bases for J; bases not matched to a gene: 10. The CDR3 coding sequence is TGTGCCAGCAGCCTAGGGTCTAGCGGGAAGAATACGCAGTATTTT. Translation: CASSLGSSGKNTQYF.

The chain carries TRBV2 and TRBJ2-7; 9 bases align to TRBD1. The V and J ends lost 7 bases and 7 bases, in that order; junction bases with no gene match: 8. The germline CDR1 and CDR2 sequences are SNHLY and FYNNEI. The CDR3 spans 13 residues. DNA for the CDR3: TGTGCCAGCAAGGCACAGGGGGCGGGGGAGCAGTACTTC. This translates into CASKAQGAGEQYF.

V gene TRBV6-4 combines with J gene TRBJ2-3; 8 bases line up with TRBD2. The CDR3 consists of 16 residues. V gave up 2 bases and J gave up 1 base; unmatched junction bases: 5. From germline, CDR1 is MRHNA and CDR2 SNTAGT. Here the CDR3 reads CASSDRAGGGTDTQYF. For the CDR3, the DNA is TGTGCCAGCAGTGACCGGGCGGGGGGCGGCACAGATACGCAGTATTTT.

The V call is TRBV7-9, the J call TRBJ1-2; D ambiguous. Trimming cost V 3 bases and J 8 bases, with 10 bases left between them. Germline V gives CDR1 SEHNR, CDR2 FQNEAQ (reference sequence). The CDR3 has 12 residues. The CDR3 DNA sequence: TGTGCCAGCAGCTTGATTCGAGAGGGCTACACCTTC. Residues: CASSLIREGYTF.

This chain connects TRBV27 to TRBJ1-2; D gene unclear. The germline CDR1 and CDR2 sequences are MNHEY and SMNVEV (reference sequence). The CDR3 is 10 amino acids. The V gene lost 5 bases and the J gene lost 8 bases, with 6 bases spanning the gap. The CDR3 loop is CASSRGGYTF. The DNA for the CDR3 is TGTGCCAGCAGTCGAGGGGGCTACACCTTC.

The rearrangement links TRBV28 to TRBJ2-7; no firm D call. CDR3 length: 13 residues. In germline, CDR1 is MDHEN, CDR2 SYDVKM. Trimming removed 6 bases from V and 1 base from J, with 10 bases in between. CDR3 nucleotides: TGTGCCAGCAGCCAGACACCTTCCTACGAGCAGTACTTC. Its translation: CASSQTPSYEQYF.

The CDR3 bases are TGTGCCAGCAGCACCCGGACTAGCGGGGGCTCTCGGACCTTTTACAATGAGCAGTTCTTC. As protein: CASSTRTSGGSRTFYNEQFF. This chain uses TRBV7-9 with TRBJ2-1; 13 positions agree with TRBD2. From germline, CDR1 is SEHNR and CDR2 FQNEAQ (reference sequence). This CDR3 is built from 20 residues. J lost 4 bases, V lost 5 bases, and 17 bases had no gene match. Supplemented by reference TRBV7-9 and TRBJ2-1, the full variable domain reads DTGVSQNPRHKITKRGQNVTFRCDPISEHNRLYWYRQTLGQGPEFLTYFQNEAQLEKSRLLSDRFSAERPKGSFSTLEIQRTEQGDSAMYLCASSTRTSGGSRTFYNEQFFGPGTRLTVL.

The chain uses TRBV7-2 and TRBJ1-5; D is ambiguous. The CDR3 covers 13 residues. Germline CDR1 reads SGHTA; CDR2 reads FQGNSA. V was pared by 8 bases and J by 1 base, with 9 bases between. CDR3 in amino acids: CASLPRSNQPQHF. DNA for the CDR3: TGTGCCAGCTTGCCCAGGAGCAATCAGCCCCAGCATTTT. The variable domain in full, completed from reference TRBV7-2 and TRBJ1-5, reads GAGVSQSPSNKVTEKGKDVELRCDPISGHTALYWYRQSLGQGLEFLIYFQGNSAPDKSGLPSDRFSAERTGGSVSTLTIQRTQQEDSAVYLCASLPRSNQPQHFGDGTRLSIL.

This clone was seen a handful of times. The rearrangement links TRBV29-1 to TRBJ1-2; TRBD1 aligns across 8 bases. The CDR3 sequence is 15 residues long. J lost 3 bases, V lost 3 bases, and 9 bases had no gene match. Germline V lookup: CDR1 SQVTM, CDR2 ANQGSEA. The CDR3 region has the DNA TGCAGCGTTGATAGGGCACAGGGGGGTGACTATGGCTACACCTTC. Translating gives CSVDRAQGGDYGYTF. Drawing the rest from reference TRBV29-1 and TRBJ1-2, the complete variable domain is SAVISQKPSRDICQRGTSLTIQCQVDSQVTMMFWYRQQPGQSLTLIATANQGSEATYESGFVIDKFPISRPNLTFSTLTVSNMSPEDSSIYLCSVDRAQGGDYGYTFGSGTRLTVV.

As to this clone: The junction and the germline gene differ at one end; a read error may be behind it. The chain combines TRBV5-4 with TRBJ1-1; D is uncertain. The CDR3 loop spans 16 amino acids. CDR1 is SGHNT and CDR2 is YYREEE in the germline V gene (reference sequence). The CDR3 DNA follows: TGTGCCAGCAGCCTTGGACCAACGGGGTGGAACGCTGAAGCTTTCTTT. Amino acids: CASSLGPTGWNAEAFF.

CDR3 sequence: CAISSSGTSGRGQYF. As DNA, the CDR3 is TGTGCCATCAGCTCCTCCGGGACTAGCGGTCGGGGGCAGTACTTC. J is TRBJ2-7 and V is TRBV10-3; 11 positions match TRBD2. Germline V gives CDR1 ENHRY, CDR2 SYGVKD. J gave up 9 bases and V 6 bases, and 13 bases lay outside the gene matches. The CDR3 runs to 15 residues.